Listed below are T cell receptor beta chains from one sample, sequenced in a study of T cell changes during pregnancy in multiple sclerosis. Libraries were prepared by immunoSEQ multiplex PCR; TCRdb keeps only in-frame clonotypes and omits some of them. There are fewer than 140,000 clones in the sample; about 89% occur only once, and 1.5% to 2% lies in the top ten. Here the sequenced sample was peripheral blood, taken before pregnancy. These TCRs come from a female donor with multiple sclerosis, enrolled in a pregnancy study. Both conserved end residues are part of each CDR3. The order of the fields is D gene, clone size, V gene, J gene, CDR3 protein, CDR3 DNA. A D gene is named only where the DNA matches it firmly. Size is omitted from some rows. Given values are once, few, many or a class for expanded clones.

>-|-|TRBV19|TRBJ1-4
CASSAPHGTNEKLFF
TGTGCCAGTAGTGCACCCCACGGGACTAATGAAAAACTGTTTTTT
>TRBD1|-|TRBV6-6|TRBJ1-3
CASSRQGTAGNTIYF
TGTGCCAGCAGCCGACAAGGGACAGCTGGAAACACCATATATTTT
>-|-|TRBV7-9|TRBJ2-7
CASRRQDTYEQYF
TGTGCCAGCAGGAGACAGGATACCTACGAGCAGTACTTC
>-|-|TRBV5-5|TRBJ2-7
CASSLGLGVYEQYF
TGTGCCAGCAGCTTGGGACTAGGGGTCTACGAGCAGTACTTC
>TRBD1|-|TRBV2|TRBJ2-7
CASATRDRGREFEQYF
TGTGCCAGCGCTACCCGCGACAGGGGGCGAGAGTTCGAGCAGTACTTC
>-|-|TRBV18|TRBJ2-3
CASSPSRDTQYF
TGTGCCAGCTCGCCAAGTAGAGATACGCAGTATTTT
>-|-|TRBV6-5|TRBJ2-1
CASSYERSSYNEQFF
TGTGCCAGCAGTTATGAGCGGAGCTCCTACAATGAGCAGTTCTTC
>TRBD1|-|TRBV5-1|TRBJ1-1
CASSLTGTVTEAFF
TGCGCCAGCAGCTTAACCGGGACAGTTACTGAAGCTTTCTTT
>TRBD1|-|TRBV28|TRBJ2-1
CASSLNKGQSSYNEQFF
TGTGCCAGCAGTTTAAATAAGGGACAGAGCTCCTACAATGAGCAGTTCTTC
>-|once|TRBV6-1|TRBJ2-1
CASSEAGGAWEQFF
TGTGCCAGCAGTGAAGCGGGGGGGGCCTGGGAGCAGTTCTTC
>-|-|TRBV19|TRBJ1-1
CASSITPGALNTEAFF
TGTGCCAGTAGCATTACCCCAGGGGCCCTGAACACTGAAGCTTTCTTT
>-|-|TRBV18|TRBJ2-7
CASSPVLASAGRQYF
TGTGCCAGCTCACCGGTCCTAGCTAGCGCGGGTAGGCAGTACTTC
>-|-|TRBV27|TRBJ2-7
CASSLRLGYEQYF
TGTGCCAGCAGTTTACGACTAGGCTACGAGCAGTACTTC
>-|-|TRBV4-1|TRBJ1-2
CASSQDGGNRGGYTF
TGCGCCAGCAGCCAAGATGGAGGAAATCGGGGTGGCTACACCTTC
>TRBD1|once|TRBV28|TRBJ1-3
CASRQGAPGNTIYF
TGTGCCAGCAGACAGGGGGCGCCGGGAAACACCATATATTTT
>TRBD1|-|TRBV6-1|TRBJ1-2
CASSGTDFYGYTF
TGTGCCAGCAGCGGGACAGATTTCTATGGCTACACCTTC
>TRBD1|-|TRBV30|TRBJ1-2
CAWSVPNRGMDGYTF
TGTGCCTGGAGTGTACCGAACAGGGGCATGGATGGCTACACCTTC
>TRBD1|-|TRBV28|TRBJ2-1
CASKGTGGRNEQFF
TGTGCCAGCAAAGGGACAGGGGGCCGGAATGAGCAGTTCTTC
>TRBD2|once|TRBV28|TRBJ2-1
CASSRPGLALEQFF
TGTGCCAGCAGTAGACCGGGACTAGCGCTTGAGCAGTTCTTC
>TRBD1|-|TRBV19|TRBJ2-5
CASSRDSRQETQYF
TGTGCCAGTAGCAGGGACAGTCGCCAAGAGACCCAGTACTTC
>-|-|TRBV10-3|TRBJ1-4
CAIKTGLEEKLFF
TGTGCCATCAAGACAGGCCTAGAGGAAAAACTGTTTTTT
>-|-|TRBV6-5|TRBJ2-7
CASSYYAGMDEQYF
TGTGCCAGCAGTTACTACGCGGGGATGGATGAGCAGTACTTC
>-|-|TRBV6-5|TRBJ2-7
CASKTTVTYEQYF
TGTGCCAGCAAGACGACAGTTACCTACGAGCAGTACTTC
>-|-|TRBV9|TRBJ1-2
CASSVTQGGVPGGYTF
TGTGCCAGCAGCGTAACCCAAGGGGGGGTTCCGGGTGGCTACACCTTC